This T cell receptor (beta chain) was identified during a study of Graves' ophthalmopathy and Graves' hyperthyroidism. Whole-study results and caveats: In blood, most expanded thyroid clonotypes above 0.001 frequency were also detected. Ophthalmopathy cases were distinguished from stable hyperthyroidism by a 13-signature model, reaching around 88% sensitivity and about 81% specificity.

Fresh peripheral blood, 10 ml, was the PBMC source. Per germline, CDR1 SGDLS and CDR2 YYNGEE. The CDR3 runs 15 residues. Trimming left V 3 bases short and J 0 bases short, with 13 bases between. As for this clonotype: Its antigen remains unknown.

Using RNA transcripts, the TCR beta CDR3 regions were amplified. After a first-round RT-PCR with HTBI primers, a second-round multiplex PCR was run. TCRdb reprocessed the multiplex PCR reads with MiXCR, giving one entry per CDR3 protein. The sample carries 500,000 to 800,000 distinct CDR3 sequences, roughly two fifths recorded once. The chain links TRBV9 to TRBJ2-7, with D possibly being TRBD2 (6 bases). The receptor was derived from an adult man with Graves' ophthalmopathy. The specimen was peripheral blood. CDR3 protein: CASSARDGSSYEQYF. Written as DNA, the CDR3 is TGTGCCAGCAGCGCCCGAGACGGGAGCTCCTACGAGCAGTACTTC.